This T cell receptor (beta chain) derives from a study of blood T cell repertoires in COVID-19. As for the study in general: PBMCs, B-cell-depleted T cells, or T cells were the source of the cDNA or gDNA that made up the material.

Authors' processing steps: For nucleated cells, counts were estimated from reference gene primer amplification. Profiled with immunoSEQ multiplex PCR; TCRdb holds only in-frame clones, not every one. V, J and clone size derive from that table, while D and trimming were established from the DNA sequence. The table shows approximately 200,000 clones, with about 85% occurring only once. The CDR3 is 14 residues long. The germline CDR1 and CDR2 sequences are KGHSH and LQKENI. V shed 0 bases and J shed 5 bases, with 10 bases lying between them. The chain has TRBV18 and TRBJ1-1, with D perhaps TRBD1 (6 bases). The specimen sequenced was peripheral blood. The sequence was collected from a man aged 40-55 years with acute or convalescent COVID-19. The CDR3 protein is CASSPPDSLTEAFF. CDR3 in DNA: TGTGCCAGCTCACCACCGGACAGCCTAACTGAAGCTTTCTTT.